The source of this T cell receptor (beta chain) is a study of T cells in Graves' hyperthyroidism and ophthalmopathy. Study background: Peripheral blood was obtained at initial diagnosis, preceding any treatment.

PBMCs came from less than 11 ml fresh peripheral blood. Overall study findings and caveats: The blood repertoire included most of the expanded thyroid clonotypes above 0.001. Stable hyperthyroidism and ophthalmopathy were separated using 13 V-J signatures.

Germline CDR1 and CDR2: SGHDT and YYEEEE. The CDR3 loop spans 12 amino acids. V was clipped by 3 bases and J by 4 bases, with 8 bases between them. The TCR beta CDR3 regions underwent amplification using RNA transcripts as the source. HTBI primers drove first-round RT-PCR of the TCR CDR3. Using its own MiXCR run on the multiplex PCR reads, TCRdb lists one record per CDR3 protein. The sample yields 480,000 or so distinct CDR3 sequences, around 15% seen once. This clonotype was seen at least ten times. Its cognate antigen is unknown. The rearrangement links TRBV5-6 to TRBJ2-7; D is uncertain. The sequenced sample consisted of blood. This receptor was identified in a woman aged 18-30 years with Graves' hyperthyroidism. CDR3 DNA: TGTGCCAGCAGCTCGGGCCTGTACGAGCAGTACGTC. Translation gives CASSSGLYEQYV.